These T cell receptor beta chains were read from a single sample in a study of T-cell reconstitution after alpha-beta-depleted transplantation in children. MiXCR was run by TCRdb on the PCR reads, yielding one entry per CDR3 protein. The table lists approximately 630,000 distinct CDR3 sequences, about an eighth of them singletons, with 0.79% in the top ten. Material: PBMCs, obtained before TCRalphabeta/CD19-depleted stem cell transplant. The receptors were sampled from a girl aged 2 to 9 with congenital amegakaryocytic thrombocytopenia, due to receive a stem cell transplant. Each CDR3 is given with its conserved first and last residue. Each record gives: V gene, D gene, CDR3 length, clone size, J gene, CDR3 DNA, CDR3 protein. A D gene is named only where the DNA matches it firmly. Size tells how often a clone was seen (once, few, many) or the class of an expanded clone, and some rows leave it out.

TRBV20-1	NA	14	many	TRBJ1-2	TGCAGTGCTAGAGTTCGTGGCGACAACTATGGCTACACCTTC	CSARVRGDNYGYTF
TRBV28	TRBD2	13	NA	TRBJ2-3	TGTGCCAGCGCTAGCGGGAGGGAAAATACGCAGTATTTT	CASASGRENTQYF
TRBV27	NA	16	many	TRBJ1-5	TGTGCCAGCAGTTTAAGATTCAGCTCAGGCAATCAGCCCCAGCATTTT	CASSLRFSSGNQPQHF
TRBV5-1	NA	15	many	TRBJ2-7	TGCGCCAGCAGCTTTACGGGGTTAAGCTCCTACGAGCAGTACTTC	CASSFTGLSSYEQYF
TRBV20-1	TRBD2	18	few	TRBJ2-1	TGCAGTGCTATCCCCCCGTCGGGTAGCGGGAGCTCCTACAATGAGCAGTTCTTC	CSAIPPSGSGSSYNEQFF
TRBV5-1	TRBD2	16	NA	TRBJ2-6	TGCGCCAGCAGCTTAGGGACTAGCGCTGGGGCCAACGTCCTGACTTTC	CASSLGTSAGANVLTF
TRBV7-9	TRBD1	14	many	TRBJ2-4	TGTGCCAGCAGCTTGACAGGGACCAAAAACATTCAGTACTTC	CASSLTGTKNIQYF
TRBV5-1	TRBD2	16	NA	TRBJ2-1	TGCGCCAGCAGCCCACTAGCGGGAGGGAGAACGGATGAGCAGTTCTTC	CASSPLAGGRTDEQFF
TRBV5-1	TRBD1	14	many	TRBJ2-7	TGCGCCAGCAGCAACCGACAGGGGGCCAACGAGCAGTACTTC	CASSNRQGANEQYF
TRBV4-1	NA	14	few	TRBJ2-1	TGCGCCAGCAGCCAAAGGCAGGGACCTGAGGAGCAGTTCTTC	CASSQRQGPEEQFF
TRBV5-1	NA	15	many	TRBJ2-1	TGCGCCAGCAGCGAGAGGACCCTTTACTACAATGAGCAGTTCTTC	CASSERTLYYNEQFF
TRBV20-1	NA	13	many	TRBJ2-1	TGCAGTGCTGCGCGGGAAACGTACAATGAGCAGTTCTTC	CSAARETYNEQFF
TRBV29-1	NA	14	many	TRBJ2-1	TGCAGCGTTGAACTGGGAGCCAAGGGCTATGAGCAGTTCTTC	CSVELGAKGYEQFF
TRBV7-6	NA	17	NA	TRBJ2-1	TGTGCCAGCAGCTTATTGGTCCCAGGGATGGAGATCGATGAGCAGTTCTTC	CASSLLVPGMEIDEQFF
TRBV10-3	TRBD2	13	NA	TRBJ2-1	TGTGCCATCAACCAGCGGGAGTGGGATGAGCAGTTCTTC	CAINQREWDEQFF
TRBV3-1	TRBD2	18	NA	TRBJ2-2	TGTGCCTGCAGCAAACGAAGCCTAGCGGGAGGCAACACCGGGGAGCTGTTTTTT	CACSKRSLAGGNTGELFF
TRBV29-1	TRBD2	14	few	TRBJ2-1	TGCAGCGTTGAATCGTTAGCGGGAGGATTTGAGCAGTTCTTC	CSVESLAGGFEQFF
TRBV6-1	NA	15	few	TRBJ1-4	TGTGCCAGCATAGCCCCCCGGGGGATCGGGGAAAAACTGTTTTTT	CASIAPRGIGEKLFF
TRBV10-2	TRBD2	13	many	TRBJ2-7	TGCGCCAGCAGTGAGTCTAGCGGGAGCGAGCAGTACTTC	CASSESSGSEQYF
TRBV25-1	NA	14	few	TRBJ1-1	TGTGCCAGCAGCCCACAGGGAGGTTACACTGAAGCTTTCTTT	CASSPQGGYTEAFF
TRBV20-1	NA	12	many	TRBJ2-2	TGCAGTGCTAGAACAGGGCCCGGGGAGCTGTTTTTT	CSARTGPGELFF
TRBV3-1	NA	15	NA	TRBJ2-2	TGTGCCAGCAGCCAAATAAACAGCGAACCCGGGGAGCTGTTTTTT	CASSQINSEPGELFF
TRBV20-1	TRBD2	15	NA	TRBJ2-1	TGCAGTGCTAGCGTCCTAGCGGTAACTATCGATGAGCAGTTCTTC	CSASVLAVTIDEQFF
TRBV29-1	NA	12	many	TRBJ1-1	TGCAGCGTCCCTCTTCAGGGCACTGAAGCTTTCTTT	CSVPLQGTEAFF
TRBV15	TRBD1	18	NA	TRBJ2-2	TGTGCCACCAGCAGAGACCTAGCCTCACAGGGGCGAACCGGGGAGCTGTTTTTT	CATSRDLASQGRTGELFF
TRBV6-1	TRBD1	14	many	TRBJ2-7	TGTGCCAGCAGCCCATTGACAGGGGGCTACGAGCAGTACTTC	CASSPLTGGYEQYF
TRBV20-1	NA	12	many	TRBJ2-7	TGCAGTGCTAGATTCCCGACAGACGAGCAGTACTTC	CSARFPTDEQYF
TRBV27	TRBD2	16	NA	TRBJ2-1	TGTGCCAGCAGTGGCCTTAGCGGGAGGGCCTACAATGAGCAGTTCTTC	CASSGLSGRAYNEQFF
TRBV11-1	TRBD1	20	NA	TRBJ2-6	TGTGCCAGCAGGAAAAAAATCCAGACAGGGGATGCCTCTGGGGCCAACGTCCTGACTTTC	CASRKKIQTGDASGANVLTF
TRBV5-1	TRBD1	16	many	TRBJ2-3	TGCGCCAGCAGCCCAGGGGGCGCGGACAACACAGATACGCAGTATTTT	CASSPGGADNTDTQYF
TRBV29-1	NA	13	many	TRBJ2-1	TGCAGCGTTGAGGGACTTGCCTACAATGAGCAGTTCTTC	CSVEGLAYNEQFF
TRBV19	NA	11	NA	TRBJ2-7	TGTGCCAGTAGTAATCCCCACGAGCAGTACTTC	CASSNPHEQYF
TRBV12-3/TRBV12-4	NA	15	NA	TRBJ2-2	TGTGCCAGCAGCGACGGAAGAATCAACACCGGGGAGCTGTTTTTT	CASSDGRINTGELFF
TRBV5-6	TRBD2	13	NA	TRBJ2-7	TGTGCCAGCAGCTCCGATTTTAGCGGGAGCGAGTACTTC	CASSSDFSGSEYF
TRBV7-2	NA	12	many	TRBJ1-1	TGTGCCAGCGGAGTCCCAGTCGCGGAAGCTTTCTTT	CASGVPVAEAFF
TRBV29-1	NA	12	NA	TRBJ2-7	TGCAGCGCCGGGCAGGGTATGGACGAGCAGTACTTC	CSAGQGMDEQYF
TRBV7-6	NA	15	few	TRBJ2-1	TGTGCCAGCTCCCGGTGGAGGGCCTTATCATGCGAGCAGTTCTTC	CASSRWRALSCEQFF
TRBV20-1	NA	14	many	TRBJ1-4	TGCAGTGCTAGAGGCGGGGGTTTTAATGAAAAACTGTTTTTT	CSARGGGFNEKLFF
TRBV20-1	NA	13	NA	TRBJ2-1	TGCAGTGCGGGGACTCAAAAGGCATATGAGCAGTTCTTC	CSAGTQKAYEQFF
TRBV5-1	NA	14	many	TRBJ2-1	TGCGCCAGCAGCTTGGTGGGGAGTCACAATGAGCAGTTCTTC	CASSLVGSHNEQFF
TRBV5-1	NA	13	many	TRBJ2-7	TGCGCCAGCAGCTTGGCAGGGGTGAGGGAGCAGTACTTC	CASSLAGVREQYF
TRBV12-3/TRBV12-4	NA	16	many	TRBJ1-6	TGTGCCAGCAGTTTAGAACCGAGCTCCTATAATTCACCCCTCCACTTT	CASSLEPSSYNSPLHF
TRBV20-1	TRBD2	16	many	TRBJ2-7	TGCAGTGCCGGCTATAGGAGGGACTACGTCTCCTACGAGCAGTACTTC	CSAGYRRDYVSYEQYF
TRBV5-1	NA	14	many	TRBJ1-1	TGCGCCAGCAGCCCCTATCCAGTGAACACTGAAGCTTTCTTT	CASSPYPVNTEAFF
TRBV20-1	TRBD2	14	NA	TRBJ2-7	TGCAGTGCTAGAGAACCGGGACTAGCGTTCGAGCAGTACTTC	CSAREPGLAFEQYF
TRBV6-2/TRBV6-3	NA	15	NA	TRBJ2-7	TGTGCCAGCCACTTCTCTTGGCAGACTCTTTACGAGCAGTACTTC	CASHFSWQTLYEQYF
TRBV7-2	TRBD2	15	NA	TRBJ2-5	TGTGCCAGCAGCGGACTAGCGGGAGGTAGAGAGACCCAGTACTTC	CASSGLAGGRETQYF
TRBV5-1	TRBD1	15	many	TRBJ2-1	TGCGCCAGCAGCTTGCGACAGGGCTCGGGCAATGAGCAGTTCTTC	CASSLRQGSGNEQFF
TRBV20-1	NA	11	many	TRBJ2-1	TGCAGTGCCCAAGACGGGGGTGAGCAGTTCTTC	CSAQDGGEQFF
TRBV12-3/TRBV12-4	NA	12	few	TRBJ1-5	TGTGCCAGCAGCCCCCTTTTTCAGCCCCAGCATTTT	CASSPLFQPQHF
TRBV7-9	TRBD2	16	NA	TRBJ2-5	TGTGCCAGCAGCCAGAACCGGGAGGCGAGACAAGAGACCCAGTACTTC	CASSQNREARQETQYF
TRBV2	NA	15	NA	TRBJ2-1	TGTGCCAGCGCAACAGGGCCCTATCAATACAATGAGCAGTTCTTC	CASATGPYQYNEQFF